Following are 5 T cell receptor beta chains from one sample sequenced in a study of T cell changes during pregnancy in multiple sclerosis. Here immunoSEQ multiplex PCR was the method, and the copy in TCRdb shows in-frame clones only, minus some. The sample shows roughly 46,000 clones, around 92% of them seen only once. Sequencing used peripheral blood, obtained in the third trimester of pregnancy. Source of these receptors: a female donor with multiple sclerosis, enrolled in a pregnancy study.

The V call is TRBV20-1, the J call TRBJ1-1; unclear D gene. V was clipped by 7 bases and J by 1 base, with 7 bases between them. From germline, CDR1 is DFQATT and CDR2 SNEGSKA (reference sequence). The CDR3 extends over 11 amino acids. CDR3 loop: CSVLENTEAFF. CDR3 DNA sequence: TGCAGTGTTTTAGAGAACACTGAAGCTTTCTTT.

This chain uses TRBV28 with TRBJ2-3, with D possibly matching TRBD1 (6 bases). CDR1 is MDHEN and CDR2 is SYDVKM in the germline V gene. This CDR3 has 17 amino acids. Trimming stripped 6 bases from V and 2 bases from J, with 21 bases between. The CDR3 protein is CASSVPFFRGNTDTQYF. The CDR3 nucleotides read TGTGCCAGCAGCGTACCTTTCTTTAGGGGGAACACAGATACGCAGTATTTT.

V usage is TRBV5-1 and J usage is TRBJ2-1; D perhaps matches TRBD1 (6 bases). Germline V CDR1 and CDR2: SGHRS, YFSETQ. With 0 bases removed from V and 5 bases from J, the gap between germline ends came to 6 bases. CDR3 length: 13 amino acids. The CDR3 sequence is CASSLGTDNEQFF. The DNA for the CDR3 is TGCGCCAGCAGCTTGGGGACAGACAATGAGCAGTTCTTC. Full variable domain (rest looked up from reference TRBV5-1 and TRBJ2-1): KAGVTQTPRYLIKTRGQQVTLSCSPISGHRSVSWYQQTPGQGLQFLFEYFSETQRNKGNFPGRFSGRQFSNSRSEMNVSTLELGDSALYLCASSLGTDNEQFFGPGTRLTVL.

V is TRBV6-5 and J is TRBJ2-1; D is possibly TRBD2 (5 bases). Germline V lookup: CDR1 MNHEY, CDR2 SVGAGI. This CDR3 spans 15 amino acids. The V and J ends lost 8 bases and 8 bases respectively, with 22 bases between them. Here the CDR3 reads CASHLARVGLDEQFF. Written as DNA, the CDR3 is TGTGCCAGCCACCTCGCGCGGGTGGGTTTGGATGAGCAGTTCTTC.

The CDR3: CASSLRPGPSGRAQETQYF. CDR3 coding DNA: TGCGCCAGCAGCCTCAGACCGGGACCTAGCGGGAGGGCGCAAGAGACCCAGTACTTC. The chain combines TRBV4-1 with TRBJ2-5, with 12 bases lining up with TRBD2. The germline gives CDR1 MGHRA, CDR2 YSYEKL. This CDR3 contains 19 residues. J was trimmed by 2 bases and V by 4 bases; bases with no gene match: 14.